This T cell receptor (beta chain) came from a study of early T cells in non-severe SARS-CoV-2 infection. Study overall: RNA in bulk from unsorted whole blood was sequenced, and chains were unpaired.

The CDR3 totals 14 residues. Germline CDR1 and CDR2: SGDLS and YYNGEE. V lost 5 bases and J 2 bases, leaving 14 bases between the germline ends. As part of library construction, unique molecular identifiers were attached to individual cDNA molecules. One entry per CDR3 protein results from TCRdb running MiXCR on the 5' RACE reads. The sample contains 90,000 to 120,000 distinct CDR3 sequences, roughly 10% of which appear only once. Overall study results and limits: Reliance on VDJdb matching favored anti-spike CD8 responses; private and CD4 specificities were missed.

Note on this clonotype: Its cognate antigen is unknown.

This clonotype originated in an adult who was a healthcare worker with PCR-confirmed SARS-CoV-2 infection or an uninfected control (not recorded which). The chain links TRBV9 to TRBJ2-7; the D gene is possibly TRBD2 (5 bases). Material: whole blood. As DNA, the CDR3 is TGTGCCAGCAGTAGAGGGAACGGACCCTACGAGCAGTACTTC. It encodes CASSRGNGPYEQYF. Using reference TRBV9 and TRBJ2-7 for the parts outside the CDR3, the full variable domain is DSGVTQTPKHLITATGQRVTLRCSPRSGDLSVYWYQQSLDQGLQFLIQYYNGEERAKGNILERFSAQQFPDLHSELNLSSLELGDSALYFCASSRGNGPYEQYFGPGTRLTVT.